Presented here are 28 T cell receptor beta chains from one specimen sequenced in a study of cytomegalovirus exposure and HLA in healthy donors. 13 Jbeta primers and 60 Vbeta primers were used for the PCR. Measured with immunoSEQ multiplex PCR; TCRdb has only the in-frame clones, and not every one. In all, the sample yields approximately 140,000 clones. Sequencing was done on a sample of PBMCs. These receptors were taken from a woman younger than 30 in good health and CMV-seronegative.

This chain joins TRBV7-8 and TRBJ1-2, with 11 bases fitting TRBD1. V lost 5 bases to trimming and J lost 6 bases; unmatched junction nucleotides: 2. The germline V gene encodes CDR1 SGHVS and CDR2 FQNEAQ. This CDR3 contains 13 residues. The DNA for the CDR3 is TGTGCCAGCAGCCGGGGACAGGGGGATGGCTACACCTTC. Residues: CASSRGQGDGYTF.

The CDR3 nucleotides are TGTGCCATCAGTGACCCGGACAGGGGTTTTCAGCCCCAGCATTTT. Protein product: CAISDPDRGFQPQHF. The chain combines TRBV10-3 with TRBJ1-5; 9 nucleotides agree with TRBD1. The CDR3 contains 15 residues. With V trimmed by 3 bases and J by 6 bases, 6 bases remained unmatched. Germline V gene sequence: CDR1 ENHRY, CDR2 SYGVKD.

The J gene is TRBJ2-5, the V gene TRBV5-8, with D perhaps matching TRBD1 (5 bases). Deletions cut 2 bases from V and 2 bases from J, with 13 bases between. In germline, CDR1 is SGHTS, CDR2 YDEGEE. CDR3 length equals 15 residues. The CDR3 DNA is TGTGCCAGCAGCTTTGATCCAGGGTTACAAGAGACCCAGTACTTC. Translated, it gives CASSFDPGLQETQYF. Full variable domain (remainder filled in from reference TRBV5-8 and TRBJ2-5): EAGVTQSPTHLIKTRGQQATLRCSPISGHTSVYWYQQALGLGLQFLLWYDEGEERNRGNFPPRFSGRQFPNYSSELNVNALELEDSALYLCASSFDPGLQETQYFGPGTRLLVL.

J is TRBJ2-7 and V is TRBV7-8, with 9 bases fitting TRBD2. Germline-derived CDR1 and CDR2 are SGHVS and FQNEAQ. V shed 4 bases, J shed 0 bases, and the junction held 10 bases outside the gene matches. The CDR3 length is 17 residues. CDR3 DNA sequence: TGTGCCAGCAGCTCCGGACTAGCGCTGATCCTCTCCTACGAGCAGTACTTC. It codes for CASSSGLALILSYEQYF.

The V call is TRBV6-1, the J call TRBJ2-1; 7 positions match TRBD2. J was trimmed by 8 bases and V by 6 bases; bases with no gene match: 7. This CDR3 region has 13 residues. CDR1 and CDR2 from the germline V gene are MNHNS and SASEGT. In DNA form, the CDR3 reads TGTGCCAGCAGCTGGCCAGGGAGGGATGAGCAGTTCTTC. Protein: CASSWPGRDEQFF.

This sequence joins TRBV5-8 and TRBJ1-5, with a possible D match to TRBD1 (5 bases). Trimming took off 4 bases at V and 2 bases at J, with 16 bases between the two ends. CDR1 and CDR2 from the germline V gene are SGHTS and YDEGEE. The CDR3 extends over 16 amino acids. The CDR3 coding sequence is TGTGCCAGCAGCCCGCACAAAGGAGGGGGCAATCAGCCCCAGCATTTT. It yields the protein CASSPHKGGGNQPQHF.

This chain's CDR3 is CASSPTDRGRGETQYF. In DNA form, the CDR3 reads TGTGCCAGCAGCCCTACGGACAGGGGGCGCGGGGAGACCCAGTACTTC. The V call is TRBV7-6, the J call TRBJ2-5, with 11 bases that match TRBD1. Germline V gene sequence: CDR1 SGHVS, CDR2 FNYEAQ. The CDR3 loop spans 16 amino acids. Trimming at V came to 5 bases and at J to 5 bases, leaving 10 bases not matched to a gene.

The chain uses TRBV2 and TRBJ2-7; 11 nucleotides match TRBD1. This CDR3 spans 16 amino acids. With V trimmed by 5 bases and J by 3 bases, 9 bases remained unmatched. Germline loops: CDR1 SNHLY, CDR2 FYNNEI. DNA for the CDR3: TGTGCCAGCAGTCTAAACCGGGACAGGGGGGGCTACGAGCAGTACGTC. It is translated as CASSLNRDRGGYEQYV.

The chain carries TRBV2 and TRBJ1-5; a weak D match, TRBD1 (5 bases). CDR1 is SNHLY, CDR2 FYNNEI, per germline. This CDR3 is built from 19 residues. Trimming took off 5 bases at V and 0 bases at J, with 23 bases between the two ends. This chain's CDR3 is CASSRANQGFGNSNQPQHF. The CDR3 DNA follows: TGTGCCAGCAGTCGGGCGAACCAGGGATTCGGCAATAGCAATCAGCCCCAGCATTTT.

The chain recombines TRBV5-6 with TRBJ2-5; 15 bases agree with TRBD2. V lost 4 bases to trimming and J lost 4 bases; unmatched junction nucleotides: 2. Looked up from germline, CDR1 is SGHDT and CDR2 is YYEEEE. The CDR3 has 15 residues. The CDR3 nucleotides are TGTGCCAGCAGCCTGGGACTAGCGGGAGGAGAGACCCAGTACTTC. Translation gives CASSLGLAGGETQYF.

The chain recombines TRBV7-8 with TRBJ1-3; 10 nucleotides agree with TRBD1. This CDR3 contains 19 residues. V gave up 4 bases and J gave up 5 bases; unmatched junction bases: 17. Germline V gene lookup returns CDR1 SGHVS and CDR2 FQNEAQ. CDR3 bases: TGTGCCAGCAGCTCCGAGACCGGGACAGGGGAATCGGGAAGAAACACCATATATTTT. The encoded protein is CASSSETGTGESGRNTIYF.

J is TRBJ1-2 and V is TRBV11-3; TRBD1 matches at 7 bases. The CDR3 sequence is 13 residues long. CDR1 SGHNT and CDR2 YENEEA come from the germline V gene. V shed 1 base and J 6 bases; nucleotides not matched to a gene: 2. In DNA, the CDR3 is TGTGCCAGCAGCTTAGCCAGGGGGGATGGCTACACCTTC. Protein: CASSLARGDGYTF. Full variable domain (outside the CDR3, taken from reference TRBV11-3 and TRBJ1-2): EAGVVQSPRYKIIEKKQPVAFWCNPISGHNTLYWYLQNLGQGPELLIRYENEEAVDDSQLPKDRFSAERLKGVDSTLKIQPAELGDSAVYLCASSLARGDGYTFGSGTRLTVV.

The CDR3 sequence is CASRRQAWDEKLFF. The DNA of the CDR3 is TGTGCCAGCAGAAGACAGGCGTGGGATGAAAAACTGTTTTTT. The rearrangement uses TRBV6-5 and TRBJ1-4, with D tentatively TRBD1 (6 bases). The V and J ends lost 6 bases and 6 bases respectively, with 14 bases between them. CDR1 is MNHEY, CDR2 SVGAGI, per germline. The CDR3 spans 14 residues.

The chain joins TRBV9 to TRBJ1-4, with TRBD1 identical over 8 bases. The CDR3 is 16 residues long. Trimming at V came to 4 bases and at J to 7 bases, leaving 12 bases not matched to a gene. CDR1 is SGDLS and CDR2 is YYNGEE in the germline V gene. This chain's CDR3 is CASSPGGGRGLEKLFF. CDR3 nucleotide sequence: TGTGCCAGCAGCCCCGGAGGGGGCAGGGGGCTTGAAAAACTGTTTTTT.

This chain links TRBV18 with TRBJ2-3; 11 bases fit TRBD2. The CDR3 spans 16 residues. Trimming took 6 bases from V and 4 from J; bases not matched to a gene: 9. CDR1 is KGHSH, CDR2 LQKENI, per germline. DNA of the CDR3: TGTGCCAGCTCGCCTGGACTAGCGGGCCGGGCAGATACGCAGTATTTT. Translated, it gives CASSPGLAGRADTQYF.

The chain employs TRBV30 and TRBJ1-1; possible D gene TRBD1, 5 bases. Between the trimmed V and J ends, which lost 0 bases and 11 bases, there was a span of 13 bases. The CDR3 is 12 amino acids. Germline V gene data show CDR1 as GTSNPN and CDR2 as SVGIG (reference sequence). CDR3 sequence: CAWSVNGGRAFF. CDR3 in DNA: TGTGCCTGGAGTGTAAACGGGGGACGCGCTTTCTTT.

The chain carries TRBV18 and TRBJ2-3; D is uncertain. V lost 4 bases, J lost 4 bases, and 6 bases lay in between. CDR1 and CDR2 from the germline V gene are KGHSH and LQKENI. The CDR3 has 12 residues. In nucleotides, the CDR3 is TGTGCCAGCTCACAACTCGCAGATACGCAGTATTTT. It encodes CASSQLADTQYF.

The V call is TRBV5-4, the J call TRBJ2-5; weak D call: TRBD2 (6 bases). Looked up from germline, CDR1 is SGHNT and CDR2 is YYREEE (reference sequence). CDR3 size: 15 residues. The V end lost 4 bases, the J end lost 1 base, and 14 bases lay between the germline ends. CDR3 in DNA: TGTGCCAGCAGCGGAAGGACTACGATCCAAGAGACCCAGTACTTC. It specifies CASSGRTTIQETQYF.

The CDR3 spells CASSVGSTDTQYF. The CDR3 DNA follows: TGTGCCAGCAGTGTCGGGAGCACAGATACGCAGTATTTT. The chain joins TRBV6-4 to TRBJ2-3; D call uncertain. The length of the CDR3 is 13 residues. Trimming took off 4 bases at V and 0 bases at J, with 5 bases between the two ends. In germline, CDR1 is MRHNA, CDR2 SNTAGT.

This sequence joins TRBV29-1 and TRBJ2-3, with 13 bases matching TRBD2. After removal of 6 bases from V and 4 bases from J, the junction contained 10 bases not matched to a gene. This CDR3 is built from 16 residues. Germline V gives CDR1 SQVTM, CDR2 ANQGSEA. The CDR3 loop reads CSVPGLAGSSADTQYF. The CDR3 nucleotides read TGCAGCGTCCCGGGACTAGCGGGATCGTCGGCAGATACGCAGTATTTT.

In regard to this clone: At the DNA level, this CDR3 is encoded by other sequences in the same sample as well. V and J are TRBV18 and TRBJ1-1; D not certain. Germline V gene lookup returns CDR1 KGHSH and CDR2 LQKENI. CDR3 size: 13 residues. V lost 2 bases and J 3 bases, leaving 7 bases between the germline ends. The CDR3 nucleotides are TGTGCCAGCTCACCAGGGGAGGACACTGAAGCTTTCTTT. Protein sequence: CASSPGEDTEAFF.

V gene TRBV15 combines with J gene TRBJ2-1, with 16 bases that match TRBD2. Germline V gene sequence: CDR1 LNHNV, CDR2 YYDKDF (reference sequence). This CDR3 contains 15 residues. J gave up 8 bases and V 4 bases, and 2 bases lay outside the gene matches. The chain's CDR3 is CATSTGTSGRDEQFF. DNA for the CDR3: TGTGCCACCAGCACCGGGACTAGCGGGAGGGATGAGCAGTTCTTC.

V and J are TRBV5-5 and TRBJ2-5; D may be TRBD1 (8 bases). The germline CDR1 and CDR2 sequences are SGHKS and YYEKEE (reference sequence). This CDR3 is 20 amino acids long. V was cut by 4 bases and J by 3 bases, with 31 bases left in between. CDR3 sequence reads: CASSQRGGWTGTGIEETQYF. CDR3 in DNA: TGTGCCAGCAGCCAGAGGGGAGGGTGGACCGGGACAGGAATTGAAGAGACCCAGTACTTC.

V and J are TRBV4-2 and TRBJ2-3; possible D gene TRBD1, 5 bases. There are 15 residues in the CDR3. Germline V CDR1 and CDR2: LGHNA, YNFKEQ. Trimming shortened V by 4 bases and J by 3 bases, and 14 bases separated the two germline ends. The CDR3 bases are TGTGCCAGCAGCCTGATTGGGGCCTCTACAGATACGCAGTATTTT. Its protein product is CASSLIGASTDTQYF.

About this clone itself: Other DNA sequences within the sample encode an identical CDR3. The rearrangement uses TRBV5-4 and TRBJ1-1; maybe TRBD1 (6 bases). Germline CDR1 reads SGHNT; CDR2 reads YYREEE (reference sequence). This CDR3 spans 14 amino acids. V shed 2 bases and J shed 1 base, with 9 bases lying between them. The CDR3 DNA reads TGTGCCAGCAGCTTCTCGACAGGGAACACTGAAGCTTTCTTT. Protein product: CASSFSTGNTEAFF.

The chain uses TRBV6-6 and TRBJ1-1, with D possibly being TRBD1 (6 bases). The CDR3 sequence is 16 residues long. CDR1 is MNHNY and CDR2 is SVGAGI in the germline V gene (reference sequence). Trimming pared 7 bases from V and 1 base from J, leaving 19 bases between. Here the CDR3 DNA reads TGTGCCAGCAAAGCCCGGGGAGGGGGTGGGAACACTGAAGCTTTCTTT. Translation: CASKARGGGGNTEAFF.

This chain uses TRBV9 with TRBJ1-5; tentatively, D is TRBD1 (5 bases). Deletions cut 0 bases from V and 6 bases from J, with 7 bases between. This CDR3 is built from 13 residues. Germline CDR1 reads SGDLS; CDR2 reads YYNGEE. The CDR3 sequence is CASSVADSQPQHF. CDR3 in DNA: TGTGCCAGCAGCGTAGCCGACAGTCAGCCCCAGCATTTT.

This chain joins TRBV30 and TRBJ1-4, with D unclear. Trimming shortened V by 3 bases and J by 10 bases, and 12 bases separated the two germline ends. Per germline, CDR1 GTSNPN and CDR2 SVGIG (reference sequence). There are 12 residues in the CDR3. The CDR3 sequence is CAWSRERGKLFF. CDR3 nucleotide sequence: TGTGCCTGGAGCCGCGAGCGGGGAAAACTGTTTTTT.